The subject of this entry is one TCR beta chain. Its antigen remains unidentified. This sample is drawn from a study of T cells in narcolepsy. Study-wide background: Donors had narcolepsy type 1 or type 2, or were healthy controls.

Regarding the study as a whole: In some patient and control memory CD4+ samples, autoreactive clones were absent. Reportedly, autoreactive clonotypes were serially detected in patients' blood but not controls'. Comparing one patient's CSF and blood CD4+ clonotypes highlighted HCRT- and TRIB2-specific autoreactive clonotypes.

TCRdb's copy holds only in-frame clones and misses some; the assay was immunoSEQ multiplex PCR. In the table there are about 40,000 clones, 70% to 90% of which are singletons. Trimming left V 4 bases short and J 0 bases short, with 12 bases between. CDR1 SGHAT and CDR2 FQNNGV come from the germline V gene. This CDR3 has 15 residues. This TCR was recovered from a human donor with narcolepsy. Sequenced material: CD45RA- memory CD4+ T cells from PBMCs. The V call is TRBV11-2, the J call TRBJ2-5; tentative D call: TRBD2 (5 bases). The CDR3 is CASSSRTANQETQYF. CDR3 bases: TGTGCCAGCAGCTCCCGGACTGCGAACCAAGAGACCCAGTACTTC.